One sample yielded the 28 T cell receptor beta chains listed below, sequenced in a study of T cell changes during pregnancy in multiple sclerosis. Repertoires were generated with immunoSEQ multiplex PCR, while TCRdb's copy carries only in-frame clones and drops some. The table lists some 54,000 clones, approximately 93% of them singletons. Sequencing was performed on peripheral blood, taken after pregnancy. Receptor source: a female donor with multiple sclerosis, enrolled in a pregnancy study.

The chain couples TRBV13 to TRBJ1-3; the D is unclear. V lost 3 bases to trimming and J lost 2 bases, with 11 bases between them. The germline V gene encodes CDR1 PRHDT and CDR2 FYEKMQ (reference sequence). CDR3 length equals 15 residues. The CDR3 sequence is CASSLRFSPGNTIYF. As DNA, the CDR3 is TGTGCCAGCAGCTTGAGGTTTAGCCCTGGAAACACCATATATTTT. Using reference TRBV13 and TRBJ1-3 for the parts outside the CDR3, the full variable domain is AAGVIQSPRHLIKEKRETATLKCYPIPRHDTVYWYQQGPGQDPQFLISFYEKMQSDKGSIPDRFSAQQFSDYHSELNMSSLELGDSALYFCASSLRFSPGNTIYFGEGSWLTVV.

There are a few counts of this clone. The J gene is TRBJ2-7, the V gene TRBV7-9; maybe TRBD2 (6 bases). Trimming cost V 5 bases and J 5 bases, with 10 bases left between them. Germline V gives CDR1 SEHNR, CDR2 FQNEAQ (reference sequence). The CDR3 contains 12 residues. The chain's CDR3 is CASSQDYHEQYF. The CDR3 DNA reads TGTGCCAGCAGCCAGGACTATCACGAGCAGTACTTC. Complete variable domain (other parts from reference TRBV7-9 and TRBJ2-7): DTGVSQNPRHKITKRGQNVTFRCDPISEHNRLYWYRQTLGQGPEFLTYFQNEAQLEKSRLLSDRFSAERPKGSFSTLEIQRTEQGDSAMYLCASSQDYHEQYFGPGTRLTVT.

The genes are TRBV4-3 and TRBJ2-1; the D gene is possibly TRBD2 (5 bases). V was shortened by 0 bases and J by 0 bases, with 12 bases between the two germline ends. CDR3 length: 17 amino acids. CDR1 is LGHNA and CDR2 is YSLEER in the germline V gene. This CDR3 is CASSQERAASSYNEQFF. The CDR3 bases are TGCGCCAGCAGCCAAGAAAGAGCGGCGAGCTCCTACAATGAGCAGTTCTTC.

This chain joins TRBV6-5 and TRBJ2-7; weak D call: TRBD2 (6 bases). Germline V gene data show CDR1 as MNHEY and CDR2 as SVGAGI. V lost 6 bases to trimming and J lost 3 bases, with 9 bases between them. The CDR3 is 12 residues long. CDR3 sequence: CASSPGGYEQYF. The DNA for the CDR3 is TGTGCCAGCAGCCCCGGGGGCTACGAGCAGTACTTC.

V gene TRBV7-9 combines with J gene TRBJ2-5, with 10 bases fitting TRBD2. J gave up 3 bases and V 5 bases, and 12 bases lay outside the gene matches. The CDR3 contains 17 residues. Germline lookup yields CDR1 SEHNR and CDR2 FQNEAQ (reference sequence). DNA of the CDR3: TGTGCCAGCAGCAAACGCATGGGGCTAGCGGGAGAAGAGACCCAGTACTTC. Encoded protein: CASSKRMGLAGEETQYF.

The rearrangement joins TRBV7-9 to TRBJ2-7; 7 bases agree with TRBD2. The CDR3 is 16 residues long. Germline assignment: CDR1 SEHNR and CDR2 FQNEAQ (reference sequence). V lost 7 bases, J lost 5 bases, and 17 bases stayed unmatched. The CDR3 DNA reads as TGTGCCAGCACCTCGACAGAGCCCAGCGGGGTCGACGAGCAGTACTTC. Translating it yields CASTSTEPSGVDEQYF.

This chain uses TRBV19 with TRBJ2-1; 8 bases fit TRBD2. With 3 bases clipped from V and 9 bases from J, the junction kept 7 bases outside the gene matches. The CDR3 spans 14 residues. Germline loops: CDR1 LNHDA, CDR2 SQIVND (reference sequence). CDR3 DNA sequence: TGTGCCAGTAGTATTGCGGGAGGAGACTTTGAGCAGTTCTTC. Its translation: CASSIAGGDFEQFF.

The chain carries TRBV7-9 and TRBJ1-1; TRBD1 is a possible D gene (6 bases). Trimming shortened V by 6 bases and J by 4 bases, and 12 bases separated the two germline ends. This CDR3 has 13 residues. Germline V gene sequence: CDR1 SEHNR, CDR2 FQNEAQ (reference sequence). CDR3 sequence (DNA): TGTGCCAGCAGACCTGGGGGCTTCACTGAAGCTTTCTTT. Translated: CASRPGGFTEAFF.

This chain uses TRBV9 with TRBJ1-5; weak D call: TRBD1 (5 bases). This CDR3 has 14 amino acids. Trimming left V 3 bases short and J 4 bases short, with 11 bases between. The V gene's germline CDR1 is SGDLS and CDR2 YYNGEE. The CDR3, as DNA: TGTGCCAGCAGCGGCGGGAGGGGAAATCAGCCCCAGCATTTT. Protein: CASSGGRGNQPQHF.

The chain combines TRBV5-1 with TRBJ1-2; D ambiguous. V was pared by 3 bases and J by 1 base, with 13 bases between. The CDR3 consists of 15 residues. Germline assignment: CDR1 SGHRS and CDR2 YFSETQ. The CDR3 is CASSYSGLGNYGYTF. In DNA, the CDR3 is TGCGCCAGCAGCTATTCCGGGTTAGGTAACTATGGCTACACCTTC.

The chain uses TRBV7-3 and TRBJ2-7, with 10 bases matching TRBD2. The CDR3 loop spans 16 amino acids. The V gene end was trimmed by 2 bases and the J gene end by 5 bases; junction bases not matched to a gene: 9. Germline lookup yields CDR1 SGHTA and CDR2 FQGTGA. The DNA of the CDR3 is TGTGCCAGCAGCTTAGGCTCCCTAGCGGGAGTTGACGAGCAGTACTTC. Protein product: CASSLGSLAGVDEQYF.

The chain links TRBV7-9 to TRBJ2-5; 12 bases align to TRBD2. CDR1 is SEHNR and CDR2 is FQNEAQ in the germline V gene (reference sequence). V was pared by 5 bases and J by 1 base, with 8 bases of the junction left unmatched. CDR3 length: 17 residues. This CDR3 reads CASSPRTSGDPQETQYF. CDR3 DNA sequence: TGTGCCAGCAGCCCGAGGACTAGCGGGGACCCCCAAGAGACCCAGTACTTC.

The rearrangement joins TRBV7-9 to TRBJ2-7; 7 nucleotides line up with TRBD2. The V gene's germline CDR1 is SEHNR and CDR2 FQNEAQ (reference sequence). This CDR3 spans 14 amino acids. The ends lost 3 bases at V and 0 bases at J; junction bases unmatched: 2. CDR3 nucleotide sequence: TGTGCCAGCAGCTTGCCTAGCGGCTCCTACGAGCAGTACTTC. Amino acid sequence: CASSLPSGSYEQYF.

This sequence joins TRBV7-9 and TRBJ2-3; unclear D gene. Trimming took 1 base from V and 7 from J, leaving 6 bases between them. The germline V gene encodes CDR1 SEHNR and CDR2 FQNEAQ (reference sequence). The CDR3 has 12 residues. The CDR3 protein is CASSLDLYTQYF. The CDR3 nucleotides are TGTGCCAGCAGCTTAGACCTATATACGCAGTATTTT.

This chain joins TRBV15 and TRBJ2-5; 8 nucleotides match TRBD1. The CDR3 is 17 residues long. V lost 1 base to trimming and J lost 3 bases; unmatched junction nucleotides: 10. Germline CDR1 reads LNHNV; CDR2 reads YYDKDF (reference sequence). In DNA form, the CDR3 reads TGTGCCACCAGCAGAGGATTTATTGCGGGACAGGAAGAGACCCAGTACTTC. This translates into CATSRGFIAGQEETQYF.

This clone came up a few times. The chain combines TRBV7-2 with TRBJ1-2; maybe TRBD1 (6 bases). Germline V gene sequence: CDR1 SGHTA, CDR2 FQGNSA. The CDR3 consists of 15 residues. The germline V and J ends were trimmed by 2 bases and 6 bases, with 16 bases remaining between them. The CDR3 sequence: CASSLPGEYSNGYTF. The CDR3, as DNA: TGTGCCAGCAGCTTACCAGGGGAATATTCGAATGGCTACACCTTC.

The V and J genes are TRBV19 and TRBJ2-5, with a possible D match to TRBD2 (5 bases). CDR3 length: 16 amino acids. The germline V gene encodes CDR1 LNHDA and CDR2 SQIVND (reference sequence). V was pared by 5 bases and J by 4 bases, with 20 bases between. DNA of the CDR3: TGTGCCAGTAGTTCATGGACCTCGGGATTCGGAGAGACCCAGTACTTC. Translated: CASSSWTSGFGETQYF.

This sequence joins TRBV4-1 and TRBJ2-5, with 12 bases identical to TRBD2. Per germline, CDR1 MGHRA and CDR2 YSYEKL. V shed 5 bases, J shed 5 bases, and the junction held 9 bases outside the gene matches. This CDR3 contains 16 residues. The CDR3 region has the DNA TGCGCCAGCAGCACCCGACTAGCGGGAGTTTGGGAGACCCAGTACTTC. Its protein is CASSTRLAGVWETQYF.

The chain joins TRBV6-5 to TRBJ1-1, with a weak D call TRBD1 (6 bases). Looked up from germline, CDR1 is MNHEY and CDR2 is SVGAGI. Between the trimmed V and J ends, which lost 3 bases and 4 bases, there was a span of 15 bases. The CDR3 has 15 residues. This chain's CDR3 is CASSYTGIHSTEAFF. CDR3 nucleotides: TGTGCCAGCAGTTATACAGGGATCCACAGCACTGAAGCTTTCTTT.

Points on this clone: At one end, the junction sequence differs from germline, possibly due to a read error. CDR3 in DNA: TGTGCTAGCAGCCAAGGACTAGCGGGAGGGAAAGAGACCCAGTACTTC. Its translation: CASSQGLAGGKETQYF. The chain couples TRBV7-7 to TRBJ2-5; 15 nucleotides match TRBD2. The CDR3 is made up of 16 amino acids. Germline-derived CDR1 and CDR2 are SSHAT and FNYEAQ (reference sequence).

This rearrangement joins TRBV5-6 to TRBJ2-7, with D perhaps TRBD2 (7 bases). CDR1 is SGHDT and CDR2 is YYEEEE in the germline V gene. V dropped 5 bases and J dropped 2 bases, with 14 bases sitting between them. CDR3 length equals 14 residues. This chain's CDR3 is CASRQRGATYEQYF. CDR3 bases: TGTGCCAGCAGGCAACGGGGGGCGACCTACGAGCAGTACTTC.

The chain employs TRBV7-9 and TRBJ1-5, with D possibly matching TRBD1 (5 bases). The CDR3 sequence is 15 residues long. Trimming removed 4 bases from V and 0 bases from J, with 10 bases in between. Per germline, CDR1 SEHNR and CDR2 FQNEAQ (reference sequence). CDR3 sequence: CASSSIDSSNQPQHF. The CDR3, as DNA: TGTGCCAGCAGCTCGATCGACAGTAGCAATCAGCCCCAGCATTTT.

This chain links TRBV18 with TRBJ2-3, with TRBD2 matching over 9 bases. Germline V gene data show CDR1 as KGHSH and CDR2 as LQKENI. The CDR3 length is 18 residues. The V segment lost 3 bases and the J segment 0 bases; nucleotides outside the gene matches: 10. The CDR3 bases are TGTGCCAGCTCACCCATCGGGCGGACTAGCGCGAGCACAGATACGCAGTATTTT. Encoded protein: CASSPIGRTSASTDTQYF.

The V gene is TRBV5-1, the J gene TRBJ2-1, with D possibly being TRBD2 (6 bases). This CDR3 comprises 16 residues. The germline V gene encodes CDR1 SGHRS and CDR2 YFSETQ. Trimming cost V 4 bases and J 3 bases, with 17 bases left between them. The CDR3 region is CASSQSTRRFYNEQFF. For the CDR3, the DNA is TGCGCCAGCAGCCAATCGACTAGAAGGTTCTACAATGAGCAGTTCTTC.

The chain employs TRBV27 and TRBJ2-3; D is unclear. Germline loops: CDR1 MNHEY, CDR2 SMNVEV (reference sequence). Trimming took off 2 bases at V and 5 bases at J, with 11 bases between the two ends. This CDR3 contains 14 residues. The CDR3 loop is CASSLVSLRDTQYF. CDR3 in DNA: TGTGCCAGCAGTTTAGTCTCCCTACGAGATACGCAGTATTTT.

The chain links TRBV11-3 to TRBJ2-1; 12 bases are a match to TRBD2. Germline V gene sequence: CDR1 SGHNT, CDR2 YENEEA. V shed 4 bases, J shed 6 bases, and the junction held 7 bases outside the gene matches. The CDR3 is made up of 16 amino acids. In nucleotides, the CDR3 is TGTGCCAGCAGCTCAAGACTAGCGGGAGTGGCCAATGAGCAGTTCTTC. It translates to CASSSRLAGVANEQFF.

The chain couples TRBV7-2 to TRBJ2-1, with D perhaps matching TRBD2 (6 bases). V gave up 5 bases and J gave up 8 bases, with 16 bases separating them. The CDR3 totals 14 residues. CDR1 is SGHTA and CDR2 is FQGNSA in the germline V gene. CDR3 sequence reads: CASSRGLPGDEQFF. In nucleotides, the CDR3 is TGTGCCAGCAGCCGGGGACTCCCAGGCGATGAGCAGTTCTTC.

The V gene is TRBV11-2, the J gene TRBJ2-7; 9 bases line up with TRBD1. J gave up 6 bases and V 5 bases, and 5 bases lay outside the gene matches. The CDR3 runs 13 residues. Germline V CDR1 and CDR2: SGHAT, FQNNGV. The CDR3 region is CASSLGQGFEQYF. The DNA for the CDR3 is TGTGCCAGCAGCCTAGGACAGGGGTTCGAGCAGTACTTC.